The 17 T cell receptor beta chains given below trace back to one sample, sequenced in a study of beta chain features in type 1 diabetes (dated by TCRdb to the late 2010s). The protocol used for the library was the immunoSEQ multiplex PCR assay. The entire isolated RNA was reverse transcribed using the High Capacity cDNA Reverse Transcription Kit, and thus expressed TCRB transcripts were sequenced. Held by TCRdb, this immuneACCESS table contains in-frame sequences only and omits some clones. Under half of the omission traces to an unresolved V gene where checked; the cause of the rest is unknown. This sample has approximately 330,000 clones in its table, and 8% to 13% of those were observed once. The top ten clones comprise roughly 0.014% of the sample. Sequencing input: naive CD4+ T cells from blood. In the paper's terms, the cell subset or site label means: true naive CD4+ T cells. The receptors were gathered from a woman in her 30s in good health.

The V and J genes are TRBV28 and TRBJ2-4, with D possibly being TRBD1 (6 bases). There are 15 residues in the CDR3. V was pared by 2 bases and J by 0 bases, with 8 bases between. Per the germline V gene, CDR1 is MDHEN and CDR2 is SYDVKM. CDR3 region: CASSLGGLAKNIQYF. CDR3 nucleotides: TGTGCCAGCAGTTTAGGGGGCCTAGCCAAAAACATTCAGTACTTC. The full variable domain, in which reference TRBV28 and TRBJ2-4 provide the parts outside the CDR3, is DVKVTQSSRYLVKRTGEKVFLECVQDMDHENMFWYRQDPGLGLRLIYFSYDVKMKEKGDIPEGYSVSREKKERFSLILESASTNQTSMYLCASSLGGLAKNIQYFGAGTRLSVL.

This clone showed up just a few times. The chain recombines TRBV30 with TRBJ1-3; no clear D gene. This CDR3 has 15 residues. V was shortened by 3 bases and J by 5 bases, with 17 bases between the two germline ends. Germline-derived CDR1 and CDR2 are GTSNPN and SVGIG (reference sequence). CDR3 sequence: CAWSSPQTFRNTIYF. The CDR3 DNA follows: TGTGCCTGGAGCAGCCCACAGACCTTCCGAAACACCATATATTTT.

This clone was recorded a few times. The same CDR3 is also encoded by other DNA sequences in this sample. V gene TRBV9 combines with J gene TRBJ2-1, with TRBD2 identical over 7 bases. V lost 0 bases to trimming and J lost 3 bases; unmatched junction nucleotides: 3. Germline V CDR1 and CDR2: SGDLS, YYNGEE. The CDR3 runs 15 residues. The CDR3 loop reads CASSVGLADYNEQFF. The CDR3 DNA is TGTGCCAGCAGCGTAGGGCTAGCGGACTACAATGAGCAGTTCTTC.

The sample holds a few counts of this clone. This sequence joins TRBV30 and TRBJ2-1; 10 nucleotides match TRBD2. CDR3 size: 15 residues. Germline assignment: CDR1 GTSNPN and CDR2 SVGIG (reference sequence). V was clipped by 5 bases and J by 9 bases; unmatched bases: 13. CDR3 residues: CAWGPAAGGPGEQFF. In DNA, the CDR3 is TGTGCCTGGGGTCCGGCAGCGGGAGGGCCCGGTGAGCAGTTCTTC.

The DNA of the CDR3 is TGTGCCAGCTCAGGACAGGGAATCTACGAGCAGTACTTC. It specifies CASSGQGIYEQYF. The chain carries TRBV18 and TRBJ2-7; 8 bases map to TRBD1. CDR3 size: 13 residues. The germline gives CDR1 KGHSH, CDR2 LQKENI. V lost 5 bases and J lost 3; bases outside the gene matches: 3.

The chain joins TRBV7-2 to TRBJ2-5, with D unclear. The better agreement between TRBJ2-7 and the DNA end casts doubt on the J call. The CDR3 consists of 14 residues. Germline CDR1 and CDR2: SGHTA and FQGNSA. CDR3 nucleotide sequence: TGTGCCAGCAGCTTAGGATTGAGGTCCTACGAGCAGTACTTC. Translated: CASSLGLRSYEQYF.

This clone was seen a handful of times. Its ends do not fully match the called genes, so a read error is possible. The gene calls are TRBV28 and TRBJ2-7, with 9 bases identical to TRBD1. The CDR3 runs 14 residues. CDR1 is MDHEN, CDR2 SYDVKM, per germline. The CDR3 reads CASITGTGSSEQYF. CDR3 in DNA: TGTGCCAGCATTACCGGGACAGGGTCCTCCGAGCAGTACTTC.

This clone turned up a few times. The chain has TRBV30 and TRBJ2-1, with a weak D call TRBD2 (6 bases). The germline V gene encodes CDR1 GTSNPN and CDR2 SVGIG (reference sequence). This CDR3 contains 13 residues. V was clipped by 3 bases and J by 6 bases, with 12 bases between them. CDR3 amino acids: CAWRSGGLNEQFF. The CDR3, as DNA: TGTGCCTGGAGGAGTGGAGGGCTCAATGAGCAGTTCTTC.

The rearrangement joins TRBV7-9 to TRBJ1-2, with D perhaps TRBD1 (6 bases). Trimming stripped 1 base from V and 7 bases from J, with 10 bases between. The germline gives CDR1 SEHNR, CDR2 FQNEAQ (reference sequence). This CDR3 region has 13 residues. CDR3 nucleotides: TGTGCCAGCAGCTTAGAGGGGGTACGTGGCTACACCTTC. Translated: CASSLEGVRGYTF.

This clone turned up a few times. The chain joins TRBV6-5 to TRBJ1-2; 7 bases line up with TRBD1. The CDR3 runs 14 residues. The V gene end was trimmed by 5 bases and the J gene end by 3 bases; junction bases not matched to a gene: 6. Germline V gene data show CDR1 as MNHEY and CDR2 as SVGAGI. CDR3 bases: TGTGCCAGCAGTGGTGACAGGGACTACTATGGCTACACCTTC. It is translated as CASSGDRDYYGYTF.

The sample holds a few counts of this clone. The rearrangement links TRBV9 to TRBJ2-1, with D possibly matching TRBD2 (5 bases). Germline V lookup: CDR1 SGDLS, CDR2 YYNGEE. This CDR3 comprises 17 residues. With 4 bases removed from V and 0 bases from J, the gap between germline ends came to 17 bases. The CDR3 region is CASSRPDWWSSYNEQFF. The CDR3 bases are TGTGCCAGCAGCCGACCGGACTGGTGGAGCTCCTACAATGAGCAGTTCTTC.

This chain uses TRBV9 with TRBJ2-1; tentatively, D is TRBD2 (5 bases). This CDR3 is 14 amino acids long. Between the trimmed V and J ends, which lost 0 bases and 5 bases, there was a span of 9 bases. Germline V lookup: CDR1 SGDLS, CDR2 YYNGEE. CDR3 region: CASSVAGENNEQFF. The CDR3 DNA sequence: TGTGCCAGCAGCGTAGCCGGGGAGAACAATGAGCAGTTCTTC.

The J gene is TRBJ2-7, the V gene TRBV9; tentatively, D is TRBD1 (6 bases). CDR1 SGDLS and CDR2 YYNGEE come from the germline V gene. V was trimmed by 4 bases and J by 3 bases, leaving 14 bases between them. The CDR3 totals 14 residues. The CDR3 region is CASSPTGGNYEQYF. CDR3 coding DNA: TGTGCCAGCAGCCCCACTGGGGGCAACTACGAGCAGTACTTC. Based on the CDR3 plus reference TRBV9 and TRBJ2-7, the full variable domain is DSGVTQTPKHLITATGQRVTLRCSPRSGDLSVYWYQQSLDQGLQFLIQYYNGEERAKGNILERFSAQQFPDLHSELNLSSLELGDSALYFCASSPTGGNYEQYFGPGTRLTVT.

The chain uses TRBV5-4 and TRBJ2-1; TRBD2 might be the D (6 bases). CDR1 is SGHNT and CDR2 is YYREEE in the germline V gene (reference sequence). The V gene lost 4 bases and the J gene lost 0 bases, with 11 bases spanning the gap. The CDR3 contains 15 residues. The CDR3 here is CASSRGGNSYNEQFF. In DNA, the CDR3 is TGTGCCAGCAGCCGAGGAGGGAACTCCTACAATGAGCAGTTCTTC.

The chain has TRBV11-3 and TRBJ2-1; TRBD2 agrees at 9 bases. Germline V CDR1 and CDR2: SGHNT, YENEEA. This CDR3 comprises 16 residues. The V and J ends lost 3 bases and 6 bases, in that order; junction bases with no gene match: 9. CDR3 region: CASSFMAGGPSNEQFF. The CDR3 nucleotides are TGTGCCAGCAGCTTTATGGCGGGAGGGCCTAGCAATGAGCAGTTCTTC.

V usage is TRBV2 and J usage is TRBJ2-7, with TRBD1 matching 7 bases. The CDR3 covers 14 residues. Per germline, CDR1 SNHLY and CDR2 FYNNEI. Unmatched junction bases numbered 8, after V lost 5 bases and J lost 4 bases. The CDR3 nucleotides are TGTGCCAGCAGTCCGGGGACAGAGATTTACGAGCAGTACTTC. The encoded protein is CASSPGTEIYEQYF.

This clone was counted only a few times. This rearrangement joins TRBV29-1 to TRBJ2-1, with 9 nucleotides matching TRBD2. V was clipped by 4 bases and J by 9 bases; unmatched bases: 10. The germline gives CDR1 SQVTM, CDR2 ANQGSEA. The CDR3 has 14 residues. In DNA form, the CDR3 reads TGCAGCGTTGGGATTCGGGGTAGCGGGGGTGAGCAGTTCTTC. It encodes CSVGIRGSGGEQFF.